The rows below give T cell receptor beta chains drawn from one sample of a study of shared clonotypes between healthy human individuals. TCRdb's copy holds only in-frame clones and misses some; the assay was immunoSEQ multiplex PCR. The repertoire includes about 510,000 clones, about four fifths of them detected once, and over 10% sits in the top ten. The source material was PBMCs. These receptors all come from a middle-aged woman in good health. Some clones in this sample may be carry-over from other donors' samples. CDR3s include the opening cysteine and the closing phenylalanine or tryptophan. D genes are given only for firm matches. Only some rows state a clone size, as once, few, many or a class for expanded clones.

cdr3_aa: CASSLGASGLVDEQYF
cdr3_nt: TGTGCCAGCAGCTTGGGGGCGTCAGGGTTAGTTGACGAGCAGTACTTC
d_call: .
clone_size: .
j_call: TRBJ2-7
v_call: TRBV5-4

cdr3_aa: CASREQEYSNQPQHF
cdr3_nt: TGTGCCAGTAGGGAACAGGAATATAGCAATCAGCCCCAGCATTTT
d_call: .
clone_size: .
j_call: TRBJ1-5
v_call: TRBV19

cdr3_aa: CASSLPKVANLMNTEAFF
cdr3_nt: TGTGCCAGCAGCCTACCGAAGGTGGCCAACCTAATGAACACTGAAGCTTTCTTT
d_call: .
clone_size: .
j_call: TRBJ1-1
v_call: TRBV7-3

cdr3_aa: CASTRLAGTRDTQYF
cdr3_nt: TGTGCCAGCACCCGGCTAGCGGGGACTCGGGATACGCAGTATTTT
d_call: TRBD2
clone_size: .
j_call: TRBJ2-3
v_call: TRBV2

cdr3_aa: CASSLAPGYNEQFF
cdr3_nt: TGTGCCAGCAGCTTAGCACCTGGCTACAATGAGCAGTTCTTC
d_call: .
clone_size: .
j_call: TRBJ2-1
v_call: TRBV7-6

cdr3_aa: CASSKGLAGAEQYF
cdr3_nt: TGTGCCAGCAGCAAGGGACTAGCGGGAGCCGAGCAGTACTTC
d_call: TRBD2
clone_size: .
j_call: TRBJ2-7
v_call: TRBV11-3

cdr3_aa: CASTGQGLTSTDTQYF
cdr3_nt: TGTGCCAGTACGGGCCAGGGACTAACTAGCACAGATACGCAGTATTTT
d_call: TRBD2
clone_size: .
j_call: TRBJ2-3
v_call: TRBV19

cdr3_aa: CASSRGQSYGYTF
cdr3_nt: TGCGCCAGCAGCAGGGGACAGTCCTATGGCTACACCTTC
d_call: TRBD1
clone_size: once
j_call: TRBJ1-2
v_call: TRBV5-1

cdr3_aa: CASSSDPSGVTHEQYF
cdr3_nt: TGTGCCAGCAGTTCAGACCCCTCGGGAGTTACCCACGAGCAGTACTTC
d_call: .
clone_size: .
j_call: TRBJ2-7
v_call: TRBV7-8

cdr3_aa: CASSPATGSYNEQFF
cdr3_nt: TGTGCCAGCTCACCTGCGACAGGGTCGTACAATGAGCAGTTCTTC
d_call: TRBD1
clone_size: .
j_call: TRBJ2-1
v_call: TRBV18